The 25 T cell receptor beta chains listed next were all sequenced from one sample in a study of blood T cell repertoires in COVID-19 (TCRdb year 2020). Library preparation was by the immunoSEQ multiplex PCR assay. TCRdb limited this immuneACCESS table to in-frame rearrangements with V and J called. A share of clones is missing; checked studies link under half to unresolved V genes, and the rest is unexplained. Counted in this sample were about 230,000 clones; around 84% of them appeared once. In total, the top ten clones hold approximately 2.3% of the sample. The sample comprised peripheral blood. These receptors all come from a middle-aged man who had recovered from COVID-19.

J is TRBJ2-1 and V is TRBV6-2 or TRBV6-3; TRBD2 is a possible D gene (6 bases). The CDR3 length is 14 residues. Germline CDR1 reads MNHEY; CDR2 reads SVGEGT. With 5 bases removed from V and 4 bases from J, the gap between germline ends came to 12 bases. The CDR3 DNA follows: TGTGCCAGCAGTATGACTAGGACTTACAATGAGCAGTTCTTC. Encoded protein: CASSMTRTYNEQFF.

The chain links TRBV10-3 to TRBJ1-1; unclear D gene. CDR3 size: 14 residues. Germline assignment: CDR1 ENHRY and CDR2 SYGVKD. Trimming stripped 6 bases from V and 1 base from J, with 12 bases between. The CDR3 spells CAISTVNQNTEAFF. CDR3 bases: TGTGCCATCAGCACAGTAAACCAGAACACTGAAGCTTTCTTT.

The gene calls are TRBV29-1 and TRBJ1-3, with 8 nucleotides matching TRBD1. V was pared by 3 bases and J by 9 bases, with 7 bases of the junction left unmatched. CDR3 length: 13 amino acids. Germline V gene sequence: CDR1 SQVTM, CDR2 ANQGSEA. The CDR3 coding sequence is TGCAGCGTTGAGCAGGGGGCCAGCGGCACCATATATTTT. This gives the protein CSVEQGASGTIYF.

V gene TRBV30 combines with J gene TRBJ2-7; no clear D gene. Germline CDR1 GTSNPN, CDR2 SVGIG (reference sequence). Trimming pared 0 bases from V and 6 bases from J, leaving 12 bases between. This CDR3 is 13 amino acids long. The CDR3 region has the DNA TGTGCCTGGAGTGTACAAGGCCCGGGCGAGCAGTACTTC. Its protein is CAWSVQGPGEQYF.

DNA of the CDR3: TGTGCCAGCAGTTCAGGGGCCAATCAGCCCCAGCATTTT. This encodes CASSSGANQPQHF. This chain uses TRBV2 with TRBJ1-5; D perhaps matches TRBD1 (6 bases). V was trimmed by 5 bases and J by 3 bases, leaving 8 bases between them. CDR1 and CDR2 from the germline V gene are SNHLY and FYNNEI. The CDR3 sequence is 13 residues long.

This clone was seen just once. This chain joins TRBV19 and TRBJ2-2; D unresolved. The V end lost 5 bases, the J end lost 1 base, and 11 bases lay between the germline ends. Germline-derived CDR1 and CDR2 are LNHDA and SQIVND (reference sequence). The CDR3 spans 15 residues. CDR3 coding DNA: TGTGCCAGTAGTGAACAGTTAAGGAACACCGGGGAGCTGTTTTTT. Its protein product is CASSEQLRNTGELFF.

This chain connects TRBV5-1 to TRBJ2-5, with D uncertain. The germline V gene has CDR1 SGHRS and CDR2 YFSETQ. The CDR3 length is 14 residues. Trimming took 0 bases from V and 4 from J, leaving 10 bases between them. The CDR3 sequence is CASSLDDRRETQYF. DNA for the CDR3: TGCGCCAGCAGCTTGGATGATCGGAGAGAGACCCAGTACTTC.

The chain uses TRBV7-9 and TRBJ1-1, with a weak D call TRBD1 (5 bases). V dropped 3 bases and J dropped 7 bases, with 15 bases sitting between them. The CDR3 covers 14 residues. Germline lookup yields CDR1 SEHNR and CDR2 FQNEAQ (reference sequence). The CDR3 here is CASSLVSGLGEAFF. CDR3 DNA: TGTGCCAGCAGCTTGGTTTCAGGGTTGGGTGAAGCTTTCTTT.

Notes on this clone: The junction differs from germline at one of its ends, possibly a read error. The gene calls are TRBV9 and TRBJ2-2; D possibly corresponds to TRBD2 (7 bases). CDR3 size: 15 residues. Germline assignment: CDR1 SGDLS and CDR2 YYNGEE. CDR3 loop: CAGSGVAGVTGELFF. The CDR3 bases are TGTGCCGGCAGCGGGGTTGCAGGGGTCACCGGGGAGCTGTTTTTT.

This clone has a single count. The chain links TRBV6-2 or TRBV6-3 to TRBJ1-1; D perhaps matches TRBD1 (5 bases). V lost 5 bases and J 10 bases, leaving 26 bases between the germline ends. CDR3 length: 16 amino acids. Germline values: CDR1 MNHEY, CDR2 SVGEGT. CDR3 sequence: CASSTWGEAGRRGAFF. CDR3 sequence (DNA): TGTGCCAGCAGTACCTGGGGGGAGGCTGGGAGAAGGGGAGCTTTCTTT.

V usage is TRBV6-5 and J usage is TRBJ2-2; TRBD1 aligns across 12 bases. The V gene's germline CDR1 is MNHEY and CDR2 SVGAGI. The CDR3 length is 14 residues. V shed 6 bases and J 9 bases; nucleotides not matched to a gene: 5. The CDR3 protein is CASSTGQGAWELFF. The CDR3 nucleotides read TGTGCCAGCAGCACGGGACAGGGGGCGTGGGAGCTGTTTTTT.

The chain recombines TRBV18 with TRBJ2-7; tentative D call: TRBD2 (6 bases). Germline CDR1 KGHSH, CDR2 LQKENI. Trimming removed 0 bases at V and 1 base at J, with 10 bases between. CDR3 length: 15 amino acids. The CDR3 reads CASSPPGTLSYEQYF. The CDR3 nucleotides are TGTGCCAGCTCACCACCCGGGACTTTATCCTACGAGCAGTACTTC. The full variable domain, in which reference TRBV18 and TRBJ2-7 provide the parts outside the CDR3, is NAGVMQNPRHLVRRRGQEARLRCSPMKGHSHVYWYRQLPEEGLKFMVYLQKENIIDESGMPKERFSAEFPKEGPSILRIQQVVRGDSAAYFCASSPPGTLSYEQYFGPGTRLTVT.

This chain links TRBV29-1 with TRBJ1-1; tentative D call: TRBD1 (5 bases). This CDR3 comprises 13 residues. The V end lost 7 bases, the J end lost 1 base, and 13 bases lay between the germline ends. CDR1 is SQVTM and CDR2 is ANQGSEA in the germline V gene. The CDR3 bases are TGCAGCGATGCTGAAGGGGCGAACACTGAAGCTTTCTTT. Its translation is CSDAEGANTEAFF.

This chain uses TRBV7-9 with TRBJ1-1; 8 bases line up with TRBD1. The CDR3 contains 16 residues. CDR1 is SEHNR and CDR2 is FQNEAQ in the germline V gene (reference sequence). The ends lost 5 bases at V and 4 bases at J; junction bases unmatched: 12. In DNA form, the CDR3 reads TGTGCCAGCAGCGCATTGTACAGGGGGATCGGCACTGAAGCTTTCTTT. This gives the protein CASSALYRGIGTEAFF.

The chain couples TRBV21-1 to TRBJ1-2; TRBD1 was called by the table and not checked on the DNA. TRBV21-1 is described as a pseudogene. This CDR3 is 10 amino acids long. CDR3 region: CASQGYGYTF. As DNA, the CDR3 is TGTGCCAGCCAGGGGTATGGCTACACCTTC.

The CDR3 nucleotides are TGTGCCAGACTAGGGGCTAGCGGGGCCTACAATGAGCAGTTCTTC. It codes for CARLGASGAYNEQFF. This chain joins TRBV2 and TRBJ2-1, with 9 bases identical to TRBD2. The germline V gene encodes CDR1 SNHLY and CDR2 FYNNEI. Trimming took 9 bases from V and 2 from J; bases not matched to a gene: 8. This CDR3 is 15 amino acids long. The variable domain in full, completed from reference TRBV2 and TRBJ2-1, reads EPEVTQTPSHQVTQMGQEVILRCVPISNHLYFYWYRQILGQKVEFLVSFYNNEISEKSEIFDDQFSVERPDGSNFTLKIRSTKLEDSAMYFCARLGASGAYNEQFFGPGTRLTVL.

This chain connects TRBV20-1 to TRBJ1-5; 7 nucleotides agree with TRBD1. Germline CDR1 and CDR2: DFQATT and SNEGSKA (reference sequence). V trimming: 3 bases; J trimming: 4 bases; junction bases outside the gene matches: 6. This CDR3 has 14 residues. CDR3 amino acids: CSASRQGLNQPQHF. Here the CDR3 DNA reads TGCAGTGCTAGTAGACAGGGTCTAAATCAGCCCCAGCATTTT.

The CDR3 reads CASSVGARQGVTLNTIYF. The CDR3 DNA reads TGTGCCAGCAGCGTAGGGGCCCGACAGGGTGTAACCCTCAACACCATATATTTT. The V gene is TRBV9, the J gene TRBJ1-3; 7 bases fit TRBD1. The CDR3 runs 18 residues. The trim removed 0 bases at V and 7 bases at J, leaving 16 bases unmatched. Germline values: CDR1 SGDLS, CDR2 YYNGEE.

The rearrangement joins TRBV9 to TRBJ2-2, with TRBD2 as a possible D gene (5 bases). Germline V gene lookup returns CDR1 SGDLS and CDR2 YYNGEE. The CDR3 extends over 17 amino acids. Trimming shortened V by 4 bases and J by 1 base, and 17 bases separated the two germline ends. CDR3 in amino acids: CASSPTGSLLNTGELFF. The DNA of the CDR3 is TGTGCCAGCAGCCCTACGGGGAGCCTACTGAACACCGGGGAGCTGTTTTTT.

The V call is TRBV5-1, the J call TRBJ1-2; no firm D call. Between the trimmed V and J ends, which lost 5 bases and 0 bases, there was a span of 8 bases. Germline V lookup: CDR1 SGHRS, CDR2 YFSETQ. The CDR3 covers 13 residues. The DNA of the CDR3 is TGCGCCAGCAGTGAGGGATCTAACTATGGCTACACCTTC. Its protein product is CASSEGSNYGYTF.

At least ten counts were recorded for this clone. The chain recombines TRBV4-1 with TRBJ2-2; no reliable D call. This CDR3 is 11 amino acids long. The ends were cut back, 3 bases at V and 7 bases at J, with 3 bases in the middle. Per the germline V gene, CDR1 is MGHRA and CDR2 is YSYEKL. The CDR3: CASSHLGELFF. DNA for the CDR3: TGCGCCAGCAGCCACCTCGGGGAGCTGTTTTTT.

This sequence joins TRBV28 and TRBJ2-6; D is unresolved. Trimming stripped 10 bases from V and 4 bases from J, with 11 bases between. This CDR3 has 13 residues. Germline V lookup: CDR1 MDHEN, CDR2 SYDVKM. The DNA for the CDR3 is TGTGCCACCCTTCCCCCCGGGGCCAACGTCCTGACTTTC. Translation gives CATLPPGANVLTF.

The chain combines TRBV27 with TRBJ1-2; 10 bases line up with TRBD1. The junction had 8 bases not matched to a gene; V was cut back by 10 bases and J by 6 bases. Germline CDR1 is MNHEY and CDR2 is SMNVEV (reference sequence). This CDR3 has 13 amino acids. The CDR3 region has the DNA TGTGCCACGTCCGACAGGGGGCGCGATGGCTACACCTTC. The encoded protein is CATSDRGRDGYTF.

The chain uses TRBV27 and TRBJ2-1; a weak D match, TRBD2 (6 bases). Trimming took off 6 bases at V and 0 bases at J, with 15 bases between the two ends. Germline V CDR1 and CDR2: MNHEY, SMNVEV (reference sequence). The CDR3 loop spans 16 amino acids. The CDR3 is CASSPSSGDSYNEQFF. For the CDR3, the DNA is TGTGCCAGCAGCCCCTCGTCGGGGGACTCCTACAATGAGCAGTTCTTC.

The genes are TRBV10-1 and TRBJ2-5, with 7 bases that match TRBD2. The germline V gene has CDR1 WNHNN and CDR2 SYGVQD (reference sequence). Unmatched junction bases numbered 11, after V lost 6 bases and J lost 1 base. CDR3 length: 16 residues. This CDR3 is CASSQSTSRPQETQYF. CDR3 in DNA: TGCGCCAGCAGCCAGTCGACTAGCCGTCCCCAAGAGACCCAGTACTTC.